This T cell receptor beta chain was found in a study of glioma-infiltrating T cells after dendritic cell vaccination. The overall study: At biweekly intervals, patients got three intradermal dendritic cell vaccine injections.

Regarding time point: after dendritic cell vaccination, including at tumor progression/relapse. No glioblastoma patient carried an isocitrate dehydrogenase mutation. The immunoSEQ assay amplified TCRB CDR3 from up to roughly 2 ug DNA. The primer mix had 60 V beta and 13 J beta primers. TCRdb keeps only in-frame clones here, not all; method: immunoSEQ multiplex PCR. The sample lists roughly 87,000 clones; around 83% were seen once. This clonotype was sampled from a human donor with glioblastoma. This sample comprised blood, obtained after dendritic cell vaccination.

CDR3: CAIKGSAYYGYTF. The CDR3 bases are TGTGCCATCAAGGGGTCCGCTTACTATGGCTACACCTTC. The chain combines TRBV10-3 with TRBJ1-2; a possible D gene is TRBD1 (5 bases). The CDR3 is 13 amino acids. Germline V gene data show CDR1 as ENHRY and CDR2 as SYGVKD. V lost 7 bases to trimming and J lost 3 bases, with 12 bases between them.